This T cell receptor (beta chain) was sequenced for a study of a mutant IDH1 vaccine in newly diagnosed glioma. Study summary: Receipt of radiotherapy, temozolomide, or both preceded the study, and most received both.

The table came from immunoSEQ multiplex PCR; TCRdb's copy has only in-frame clones and leaves some out. The sample shows tens of thousands of clones, about four fifths of them seen only once. V shed 4 bases and J shed 7 bases, with 17 bases lying between them. The CDR3 length is 15 residues. Germline CDR1 is LGHNA and CDR2 is YNFKEQ. Time point: baseline, week 1 (first vaccination visit). Treatment specified: pre-vaccination baseline after standard-of-care therapy. The TCR sequence derives from a woman in her forties or fifties with glioma. Sequencing used PBMCs, obtained from a glioma patient treated with radiotherapy, temozolomide or both. The genes are TRBV4-2 and TRBJ2-1; no definite D call. This CDR3 reads CASSPSLVLGNEQFF. In DNA, the CDR3 is TGTGCCAGCAGCCCCTCACTTGTCCTGGGGAATGAGCAGTTCTTC.